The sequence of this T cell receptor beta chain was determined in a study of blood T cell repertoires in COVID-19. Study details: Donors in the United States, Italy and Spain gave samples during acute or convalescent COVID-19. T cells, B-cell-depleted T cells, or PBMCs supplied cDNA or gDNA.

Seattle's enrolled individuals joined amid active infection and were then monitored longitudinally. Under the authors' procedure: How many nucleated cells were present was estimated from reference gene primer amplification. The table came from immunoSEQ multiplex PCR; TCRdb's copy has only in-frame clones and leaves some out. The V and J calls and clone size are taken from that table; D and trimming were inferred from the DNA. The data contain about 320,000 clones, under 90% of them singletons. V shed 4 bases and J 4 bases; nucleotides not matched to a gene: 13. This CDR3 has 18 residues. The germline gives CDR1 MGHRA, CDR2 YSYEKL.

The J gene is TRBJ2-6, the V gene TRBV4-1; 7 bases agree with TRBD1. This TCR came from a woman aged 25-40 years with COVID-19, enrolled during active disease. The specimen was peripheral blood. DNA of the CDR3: TGCGCCAGCAGCCCGATTTTGCCTACAGGGGCCGGGGCCAACGTCCTGACTTTC. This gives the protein CASSPILPTGAGANVLTF.